This TCR beta chain emerged from a study of shared clonotypes between healthy human individuals. Study context: In total, the donors were a couple of women and a few men aged 18 to 49.

The table came from immunoSEQ multiplex PCR; TCRdb's copy has only in-frame clones and leaves some out. The sample records some 1 million clones, roughly 75% being singletons. The CDR3 has 14 amino acids. Per the germline V gene, CDR1 is MRHNA and CDR2 is SNTAGT. Losses at the gene ends were 6 bases for V and 8 bases for J; bases not matched to a gene: 12. The TCR comes from a man younger than 30 in good health. The sequenced sample consisted of memory CD4+ T cells sorted from blood. Described subset: CD45RA-negative fraction. This chain links TRBV6-4 with TRBJ1-2; 7 nucleotides align to TRBD1. This chain's CDR3 is CASSPLGTAAGYTF. The CDR3 bases are TGTGCCAGCAGCCCCCTGGGGACAGCTGCCGGCTACACCTTC.